Below are 10 T cell receptor beta chains sequenced from a single sample in a study of CD4 and CD8 cells across lung adenocarcinoma regions. TCRdb itself ran the PCR reads through MiXCR, one entry per CDR3 protein. The table includes tens of thousands of distinct CDR3 sequences, approximately 49% detected once. The material sequenced was CD8+ T cells from the center of a lung tumor. Receptor source: a female donor with lung adenocarcinoma. The CD4 and CD8 labels of this study may be unreliable.

About this clonotype itself: This CDR3 fails to terminate in the conserved phenylalanine or tryptophan, so it likely reflects a read error. It is unclear where the CDR3 begins or ends on the DNA, so no DNA is shown, and the CDR3 is as TCRdb lists it. The chain links TRBV27 to TRBJ2-5; the D call TRBD1 from the table was never checked on the DNA. The CDR3 spans 13 residues, counting both ends. Per the germline V gene, CDR1 is MNHEY and CDR2 is SMNVEV (reference sequence). CDR3 residues: CARSEGGRETQLS.

Regarding this clonotype: One junction end disagrees with the germline gene, perhaps due to a read error. The chain links TRBV11-3 to TRBJ2-3; no definite D call. The CDR3 is 15 residues long. CDR1 and CDR2 from the germline V gene are SGHNT and YENEEA. CDR3 nucleotide sequence: TGTGGCAGCAGCTCGAGACACTGGGCCAAAAACACGCAGTACTTT. Translating gives CGSSSRHWAKNTQYF.

This chain links TRBV6-1 with TRBJ1-2, with 7 nucleotides matching TRBD1. The CDR3 loop spans 13 amino acids. J gave up 5 bases and V 3 bases, and 3 bases lay outside the gene matches. Germline values: CDR1 MNHNS, CDR2 SASEGT. CDR3 nucleotides: TGTGCCAGCAGTGACAGGGGGTCATATGGCTACACCTTC. It codes for CASSDRGSYGYTF.

A remark on this clonotype: The junction departs from the called germline gene at one end, perhaps through a read error. The V and J genes are TRBV27 and TRBJ2-3; the D gene is possibly TRBD2 (6 bases). The CDR3 spans 15 residues. Germline V gene sequence: CDR1 MNHEY, CDR2 SMNVEV (reference sequence). The CDR3 spells CASSTGGSDQDTQYF. Here the CDR3 DNA reads TGTGCCAGCAGTACCGGGGGTAGTGACCAAGATACCCAGTATTTT.

The chain couples TRBV6-5 to TRBJ2-1; D is perhaps TRBD1 (6 bases). Germline V CDR1 and CDR2: MNHEY, SVGAGI. This CDR3 has 17 residues. V lost 2 bases and J lost 5, with 19 bases in between. Here the CDR3 reads CASSYGGSWGPHNEQFF. The CDR3 region has the DNA TGTGCCAGCAGTTACGGGGGCTCGTGGGGGCCACACAATGAGCAGTTCTTC.

The chain recombines TRBV10-3 with TRBJ2-1, with a tentative D call TRBD1 (5 bases). Trimming cost V 2 bases and J 7 bases, with 15 bases left between them. This CDR3 comprises 15 residues. Germline CDR1 is ENHRY and CDR2 is SYGVKD. DNA for the CDR3: TGTGCCATCAGTGAGGGCAGGGAACGGAAGAATGAGCAGTTCTTC. Its protein is CAISEGRERKNEQFF.

The chain employs TRBV10-2 and TRBJ2-4, with 8 positions matching TRBD1. CDR3 length: 13 residues. Germline V lookup: CDR1 WSHSY, CDR2 SAAADI. The CDR3 spells CVRGLCAKDTQYF. In nucleotides, the CDR3 is TGCGTCAGGGGGCTGTGTGCCAAAGACACTCAGTACTTC.

The rearrangement uses TRBV11-2 and TRBJ2-1; D unresolved. The J call is doubtful: the DNA matches TRBJ2-7 better. The CDR3 sequence is 12 residues long. Per germline, CDR1 SGHAT and CDR2 FQNNGV. The CDR3 coding sequence is TGTGCCAGCGGCTCGCCCCCGGGTGAGCAGTACTTC. Protein: CASGSPPGEQYF.

The count of this clonotype is one. This CDR3 is CAGGEGAGGTDTQYF. CDR3 DNA: TGTGCCGGGGGTGAAGGGGCGGGTGGCACAGATACGCAGTACTTC. This chain joins TRBV6-1 and TRBJ2-3; D might be TRBD1 or TRBD2, each matching 5 bases. TRBJ2-7 explains the end of the DNA better; the J call may be wrong. In germline, CDR1 is MNHNS, CDR2 SASEGT. The CDR3 consists of 15 residues.

Ten or more counts support this clonotype. This chain uses TRBV10-3 with TRBJ2-2, with TRBD2 as a possible D gene (7 bases). The V end was cut by 6 bases, the J end by 3 bases, with 20 bases between. This CDR3 spans 17 amino acids. Germline V CDR1 and CDR2: ENHRY, SYGVKD. The CDR3 protein is CAIRGGAGVGDTGELFF. DNA of the CDR3: TGTGCCATCAGGGGGGGGGCTGGAGTTGGTGACACCGGGGAGCTGTTTTTT.